This TCR beta chain was retrieved from a study of blood T cell repertoires in COVID-19. Study information: Material from acute and convalescent COVID-19 was sourced from the United States, Italy and Spain. T cells, B-cell-depleted T cells, or PBMCs supplied cDNA or gDNA.

Grouping used clinical history reported by participants in a survey and questionnaire. Per the original methods: The assay estimated nucleated cells by amplifying reference gene primers. The table came from immunoSEQ multiplex PCR; TCRdb's copy has only in-frame clones and leaves some out. That table furnishes V, J and clone size, whereas the DNA furnished D and trimming. Of approximately 270,000 clones detected, around 90% appear once; the ten largest clones hold 1% to 1.5%. The CDR3 has 15 residues. J was trimmed by 4 bases and V by 7 bases; bases with no gene match: 11. The V gene's germline CDR1 is LNHDA and CDR2 SQIVND (reference sequence).

This clonotype was obtained from a human donor in a cohort exposed to, infected with or recovered from COVID-19 (not recorded which). The donor label of this sample is uncertain. Material: PBMCs or T cells enriched from blood (not recorded which). The chain uses TRBV19 and TRBJ1-1; 8 bases are shared with TRBD1. The CDR3 reads CASTITGGGFTEAFF. CDR3 DNA sequence: TGTGCCAGTACCATAACAGGGGGAGGATTCACTGAAGCTTTCTTT.